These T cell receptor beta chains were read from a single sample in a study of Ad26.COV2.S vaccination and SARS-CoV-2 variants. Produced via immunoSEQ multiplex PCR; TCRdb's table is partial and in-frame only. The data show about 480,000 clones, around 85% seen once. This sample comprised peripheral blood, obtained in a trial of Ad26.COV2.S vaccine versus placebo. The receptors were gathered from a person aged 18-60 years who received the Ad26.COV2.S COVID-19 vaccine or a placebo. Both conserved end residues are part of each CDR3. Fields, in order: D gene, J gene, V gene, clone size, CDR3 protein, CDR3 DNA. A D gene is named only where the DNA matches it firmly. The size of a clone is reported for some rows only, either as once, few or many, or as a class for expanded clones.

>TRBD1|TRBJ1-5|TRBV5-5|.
CASSNRQGVGQPQHF
TGTGCCAGCAGCAATAGACAGGGGGTAGGACAGCCCCAGCATTTT
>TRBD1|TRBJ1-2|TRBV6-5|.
CASRQGVEGYTF
TGTGCCAGCAGACAGGGGGTGGAAGGCTACACCTTC
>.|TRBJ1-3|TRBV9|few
CASSPRLGNSGNTIYF
TGTGCCAGCAGCCCCCGGTTAGGGAACTCTGGAAACACCATATATTTT
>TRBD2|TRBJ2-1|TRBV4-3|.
CASSSERESAEQFF
TGCGCCAGCAGCTCTGAGCGGGAGTCGGCGGAGCAGTTCTTC
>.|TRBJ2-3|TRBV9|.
CASSVGSTDTQYF
TGTGCCAGCAGCGTAGGGAGCACAGATACGCAGTATTTT
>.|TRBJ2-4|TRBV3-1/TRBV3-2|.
CASSQAGRHIQYF
TGTGCCAGCAGCCAGGCGGGGAGACACATTCAGTACTTC
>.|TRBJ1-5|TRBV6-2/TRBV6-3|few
CASSPRTVIGPQHF
TGTGCCAGCAGCCCCAGGACGGTAATAGGGCCCCAGCATTTT
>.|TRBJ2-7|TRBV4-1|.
CASSQDSRSAQTYEQYF
TGCGCCAGCAGCCAAGATTCTCGAAGTGCGCAAACCTACGAGCAGTACTTC
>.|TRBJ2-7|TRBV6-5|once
CASSFDSGDEQYF
TGTGCCAGCAGTTTTGACAGCGGTGACGAGCAGTACTTC
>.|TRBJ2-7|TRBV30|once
CAWSGQGEGWQYF
TGTGCCTGGTCCGGACAAGGAGAGGGCTGGCAGTACTTC
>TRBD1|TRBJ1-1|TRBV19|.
CASNDRVGTEAFF
TGTGCCAGTAACGACAGGGTAGGGACTGAAGCTTTCTTT
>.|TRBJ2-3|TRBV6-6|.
CASSYRLDSTDTQYF
TGTGCCAGCAGTTATCGACTAGATTCTACAGATACGCAGTATTTT
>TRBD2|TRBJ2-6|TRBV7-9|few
CAWETSGYSGANVLTF
TGTGCCTGGGAAACTAGCGGGTACTCTGGGGCCAACGTCCTGACTTTC
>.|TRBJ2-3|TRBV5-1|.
CASSLAGTSTDTQYF
TGCGCCAGCAGCTTGGCCGGAACTAGCACAGATACGCAGTATTTT
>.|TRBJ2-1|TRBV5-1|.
CASRPTPYRNEQFF
TGCGCCAGCAGGCCTACACCCTACCGCAATGAGCAGTTCTTC
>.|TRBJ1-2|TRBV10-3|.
CAIQQETNYGYTF
TGTGCCATCCAGCAGGAAACTAACTATGGCTACACCTTC
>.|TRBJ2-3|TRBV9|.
CASRDPRSTDTQYF
TGTGCCAGCAGGGATCCGAGAAGCACAGATACGCAGTATTTT
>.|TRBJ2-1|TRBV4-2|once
CASSQEVGVSYNEQFF
TGTGCCAGCAGCCAAGAGGTAGGGGTATCCTACAATGAGCAGTTCTTC
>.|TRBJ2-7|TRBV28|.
CATTTPTEQYF
TGTGCCACCACCACCCCAACCGAGCAGTACTTC
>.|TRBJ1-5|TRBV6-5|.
CASSQKSNQPQHF
TGTGCCAGCAGTCAGAAGTCGAATCAGCCCCAGCATTTT
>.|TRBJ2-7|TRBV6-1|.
CASKQGSPAEEQYF
TGTGCCAGCAAGCAGGGTTCCCCCGCGGAGGAGCAGTACTTC
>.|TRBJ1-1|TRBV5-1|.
CASSLVGLENTEAFF
TGCGCCAGCAGCTTGGTGGGGCTAGAGAACACTGAAGCTTTCTTT
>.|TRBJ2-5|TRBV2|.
CASSEEYTPQYF
TGTGCCAGCAGTGAAGAGTACACTCCCCAGTACTTC
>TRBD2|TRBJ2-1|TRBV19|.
CASSQYGTSGRAVRYNEQFF
TGTGCCAGTAGCCAGTACGGGACTAGCGGGAGGGCCGTACGGTACAATGAGCAGTTCTTC
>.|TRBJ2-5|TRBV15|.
CATSRDPMETQYF
TGTGCCACCAGCAGAGATCCTATGGAGACCCAGTACTTC
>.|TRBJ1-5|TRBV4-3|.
CASSQETGAPLSNQPQHF
TGCGCCAGCAGCCAAGAGACCGGGGCCCCCCTTAGCAATCAGCCCCAGCATTTT
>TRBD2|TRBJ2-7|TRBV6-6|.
CASSYSGLAEDYEQYF
TGTGCCAGCAGTTACTCGGGACTAGCGGAAGACTACGAGCAGTACTTC
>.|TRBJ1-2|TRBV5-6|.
CASSLDRKANYGYTF
TGTGCCAGCAGCTTGGATAGGAAAGCTAACTATGGCTACACCTTC
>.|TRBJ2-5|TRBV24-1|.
CATSDPLPGLNLGTQYF
TGTGCCACCAGTGACCCCCTCCCAGGGTTGAACCTGGGGACCCAGTACTTC
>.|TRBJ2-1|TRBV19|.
CASSIRATGEQFF
TGTGCCAGTAGTATAAGGGCCACGGGTGAGCAGTTCTTC